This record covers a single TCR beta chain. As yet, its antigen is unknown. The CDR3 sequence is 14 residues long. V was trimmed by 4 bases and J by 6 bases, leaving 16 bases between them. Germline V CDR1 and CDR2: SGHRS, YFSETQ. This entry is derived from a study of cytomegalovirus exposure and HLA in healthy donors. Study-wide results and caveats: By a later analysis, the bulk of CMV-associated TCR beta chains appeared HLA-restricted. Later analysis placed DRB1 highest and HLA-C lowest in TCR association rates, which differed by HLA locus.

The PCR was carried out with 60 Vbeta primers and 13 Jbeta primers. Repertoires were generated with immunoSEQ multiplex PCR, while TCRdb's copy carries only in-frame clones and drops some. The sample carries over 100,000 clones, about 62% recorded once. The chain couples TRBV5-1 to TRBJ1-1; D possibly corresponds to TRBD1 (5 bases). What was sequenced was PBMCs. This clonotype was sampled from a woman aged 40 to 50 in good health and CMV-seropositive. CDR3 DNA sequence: TGCGCCAGCAGCGCGGGGCTTGTGGAGCCTGAAGCTTTCTTT. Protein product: CASSAGLVEPEAFF.